The 9 T cell receptor beta chains given below trace back to one sample, sequenced in a study of cytomegalovirus exposure and HLA in healthy donors. The PCR used 60 Vbeta and 13 Jbeta primers. Repertoires were generated with immunoSEQ multiplex PCR, while TCRdb's copy carries only in-frame clones and drops some. This table holds nearly 300,000 clones, 86% found once. Source material: PBMCs. The receptors here all came from a man aged 40-49 years in good health and CMV-seropositive.

This clone appeared a single time. This chain links TRBV28 with TRBJ2-7; 7 bases are shared with TRBD1. The CDR3 is 15 amino acids. CDR1 and CDR2 from the germline V gene are MDHEN and SYDVKM. J gave up 2 bases and V 5 bases, and 9 bases lay outside the gene matches. The CDR3 region is CASSTGTANPYEQYF. The CDR3 DNA reads as TGTGCCAGCAGTACCGGGACAGCGAACCCCTACGAGCAGTACTTC.

The chain couples TRBV5-1 to TRBJ2-5, with TRBD2 matching 10 bases. The end of the DNA aligns better with TRBJ2-7, so the J call may be wrong. This CDR3 comprises 15 residues. CDR1 and CDR2 (germline): SGHRS, YFSETQ. CDR3 protein: CASSLRLAGADEQYF. The CDR3, as DNA: TGCGCCAGCAGCTTGCGGCTAGCGGGAGCAGACGAGCAGTACTTC.

This clone was detected once. The chain uses TRBV5-4 and TRBJ2-7, with D perhaps TRBD2 (6 bases). CDR1 is SGHNT and CDR2 is YYREEE in the germline V gene (reference sequence). V lost 6 bases, J lost 10 bases, and 11 bases lay in between. The CDR3 contains 10 residues. The CDR3 reads CASTSGEQYF. The CDR3 DNA reads TGTGCCAGCACTTCGGGGGAACAGTACTTC.

This clone was picked up a small number of times. The genes are TRBV5-1 and TRBJ1-1, with 8 bases fitting TRBD1. Germline V gene lookup returns CDR1 SGHRS and CDR2 YFSETQ. The CDR3 extends over 15 amino acids. V lost 1 base, J lost 2 bases, and 4 bases stayed unmatched. CDR3 bases: TGCGCCAGCAGCTTGCAGGGACAGGCTAACACTGAAGCTTTCTTT. It translates to CASSLQGQANTEAFF.

This chain links TRBV11-2 with TRBJ1-2; 7 bases match TRBD1. J lost 6 bases, V lost 5 bases, and 12 bases had no gene match. Per germline, CDR1 SGHAT and CDR2 FQNNGV. CDR3 length: 15 amino acids. The CDR3 DNA reads as TGTGCCAGCAGCCAGCTGGGACAGATTCGAGATGGCTACACCTTC. It translates to CASSQLGQIRDGYTF.

This chain joins TRBV2 and TRBJ2-7, with D possibly being TRBD2 (7 bases). Trimming shortened V by 7 bases and J by 7 bases, and 14 bases separated the two germline ends. CDR3 length equals 12 residues. CDR1 is SNHLY, CDR2 FYNNEI, per germline. CDR3 nucleotides: TGTGCCAGCACACAGGGAGGGGGGGAGCAGTACTTC. Amino acids: CASTQGGGEQYF. Variable domain in full (rest from reference TRBV2 and TRBJ2-7): EPEVTQTPSHQVTQMGQEVILRCVPISNHLYFYWYRQILGQKVEFLVSFYNNEISEKSEIFDDQFSVERPDGSNFTLKIRSTKLEDSAMYFCASTQGGGEQYFGPGTRLTVT.

This chain uses TRBV5-1 with TRBJ1-1, with unresolved D. V lost 4 bases and J lost 2, with 30 bases in between. The CDR3 length is 20 residues. Germline V CDR1 and CDR2: SGHRS, YFSETQ. CDR3 nucleotides: TGCGCCAGCAGCCAATTTCGGACTGACACCTCGGATGGGGTAAACACTGAAGCTTTCTTT. Protein product: CASSQFRTDTSDGVNTEAFF.

This chain uses TRBV6-1 with TRBJ2-5; 8 nucleotides line up with TRBD1. The CDR3 totals 14 residues. The V gene end was trimmed by 2 bases and the J gene end by 4 bases; junction bases not matched to a gene: 3. Germline V gives CDR1 MNHNS, CDR2 SASEGT. CDR3 sequence (DNA): TGTGCCAGCAGTGAATTCAGGGGGCGAGAGACCCAGTACTTC. Amino acids: CASSEFRGRETQYF.

This clone was seen more than once but under ten times. V and J are TRBV6-5 and TRBJ2-2, with 8 bases lining up with TRBD1. With 6 bases clipped from V and 8 bases from J, the junction kept 8 bases outside the gene matches. Germline assignment: CDR1 MNHEY and CDR2 SVGAGI. The CDR3 runs to 14 residues. The CDR3 is CASRLRQGLGELFF. The CDR3 DNA reads TGTGCCAGCAGATTAAGACAGGGGCTTGGGGAGCTGTTTTTT.